This T cell receptor beta chain was captured in a study of sequential checkpoint blockade in melanoma. Study-wide context: First-line arms were nivolumab then ipilimumab, or the reverse, randomized 1:1. After nivolumab or ipilimumab alone, 20 to 25 patients had week-13 rebiopsies. Whole-study results and caveats: Clinical benefit was about 30 times likelier when tumor T-cell fraction and clonality increased. For nivolumab-first patients, baseline tumor clonality was associated with response.

Repertoires were generated with immunoSEQ multiplex PCR, while TCRdb's copy carries only in-frame clones and drops some. The sample shows under 20,000 clones, roughly 25% of them seen only once. Looked up from germline, CDR1 is LNHDA and CDR2 is SQIVND (reference sequence). Trimming left V 3 bases short and J 3 bases short, with 18 bases between. CDR3 size: 17 residues. For this clone: Its antigen is not identified.

Treatment specified: randomized to nivolumab then ipilimumab (arm A) or the reverse (arm B). This chain connects TRBV19 to TRBJ2-1; D might be TRBD2 (6 bases). The TCR was taken from a human donor with melanoma. This specimen was tumor tissue (inferred from file names), taken from a patient given nivolumab and ipilimumab in sequence. The CDR3 nucleotides are TGTGCCAGTAGTATGCCCTACGAGCGAGCGGGCTACAATGAGCAGTTCTTC. It yields the protein CASSMPYERAGYNEQFF.